This T cell receptor (beta chain) was observed in a study of Ad26.COV2.S vaccination and SARS-CoV-2 variants. Whole-study context: Donor got 5x10^10 or 1x10^11 viral particles of Ad26.COV2.S.

This clone was seen a few times. What it recognizes is unknown. Study-wide points: It was reported that spike-specific CD8+ and CD4+ T cell responses were substantially broad after vaccination. From the TCR breadth and depth analyses, total T cell responses may have been underestimated.

TCRdb keeps only in-frame clones here, not all; method: immunoSEQ multiplex PCR. The table lists 300,000 to 400,000 clones, around 84% of them singletons. Noted treatment: about 20 received Ad26.COV2.S at low or high dose, single or two shots; about 5 received placebo; per-sample allocation not given. Day 63 after the first injection of vaccine or placebo was the sampling time. Expressing Wuhan-strain SARS-CoV-2 spike, an Ad26 vector served as the vaccine. From germline, CDR1 is MNHEY and CDR2 SVGAGI. CDR3 length equals 13 residues. V shed 6 bases and J shed 1 base, with 10 bases lying between them. The clonotype was recovered from a person aged 18-65 years who received the Ad26.COV2.S COVID-19 vaccine or a placebo. The source was peripheral blood, collected in a trial of Ad26.COV2.S vaccine versus placebo. This sequence joins TRBV6-5 and TRBJ2-7; possibly TRBD2 for D (5 bases). CDR3 nucleotide sequence: TGTGCCAGCAGCCAAGGGAGTTCCTACGAGCAGTACTTC. Its translation is CASSQGSSYEQYF.